This T cell receptor (beta chain) was captured by sequencing in a study of CD8 T cells in ankylosing spondylitis. Study-level points and caveats: The disease-linked clones had a CD8+ phenotype and low blood frequencies.

From the 5' RACE reads, TCRdb called clonotypes with MiXCR, one entry per CDR3 protein. The repertoire holds under 150,000 distinct CDR3 sequences, with roughly 9% as singletons. Looked up from germline, CDR1 is LGHDT and CDR2 is YNNKEL (reference sequence). The CDR3 covers 18 residues. V lost 0 bases and J lost 0, with 16 bases in between. This clonotype has a count of ten or more. Its antigen is currently unknown. This sequence was found in a male donor with ankylosing spondylitis or in good health (not recorded which). Specimen: blood, either unsorted or a sorted T cell fraction (not recorded which). The rearrangement links TRBV3-1 to TRBJ2-3; TRBD2 is a possible D gene (6 bases). CDR3: CASSQDLGSGESTDTQYF. CDR3 nucleotide sequence: TGTGCCAGCAGCCAAGATCTTGGTAGCGGAGAAAGCACAGATACGCAGTATTTT.